Each of the 8 T cell receptor beta chains below was sequenced from the same sample in a study of blood T cell repertoires in COVID-19. Sequencing used immunoSEQ multiplex PCR; TCRdb keeps in-frame clones, though not all of them. The table includes 250,000 to 300,000 clones, around 88% detected once. Material for sequencing was peripheral blood. All receptors derive from a young man with active or convalescent COVID-19.

This chain connects TRBV7-6 to TRBJ2-1, with a possible D match to TRBD1 (5 bases). Trimming took 0 bases from V and 6 from J, leaving 6 bases between them. Per the germline V gene, CDR1 is SGHVS and CDR2 is FNYEAQ. CDR3 length equals 13 residues. CDR3 DNA: TGTGCCAGCAGCTTAGCGGGGCGCAATGAGCAGTTCTTC. This gives the protein CASSLAGRNEQFF.

The chain combines TRBV12-3 or TRBV12-4 with TRBJ1-2; D perhaps matches TRBD1 (5 bases). Trimming pared 6 bases from V and 4 bases from J, leaving 9 bases between. This CDR3 region has 12 residues. The CDR3 sequence: CASSWGVYGYTF. The CDR3 coding sequence is TGTGCCAGCAGCTGGGGCGTCTATGGCTACACCTTC.

This clone was found once. The rearrangement links TRBV27 to TRBJ1-1; no clear D gene. CDR3 size: 14 residues. The V end lost 7 bases, the J end lost 1 base, and 13 bases lay between the germline ends. Looked up from germline, CDR1 is MNHEY and CDR2 is SMNVEV (reference sequence). The CDR3 bases are TGTGCCAGCAAAAGTCAGACGGGGAACACTGAAGCTTTCTTT. As protein: CASKSQTGNTEAFF.

This clone is a singleton in its sample. The CDR3 loop reads CASSLRQGGNTEAFF. CDR3 nucleotides: TGCGCCAGCAGTCTTCGACAGGGCGGGAACACTGAAGCTTTCTTT. J is TRBJ1-1 and V is TRBV10-1; TRBD1 aligns across 7 bases. The germline CDR1 and CDR2 sequences are WNHNN and SYGVQD (reference sequence). The length of the CDR3 is 15 residues. The trim removed 5 bases at V and 1 base at J, leaving 7 bases unmatched.

This chain links TRBV28 with TRBJ1-6; D remains ambiguous. This CDR3 comprises 12 residues. With 8 bases removed from V and 9 bases from J, the gap between germline ends came to 11 bases. Germline V gene data show CDR1 as MDHEN and CDR2 as SYDVKM. The CDR3 protein is CASRKAPSPLHF. The CDR3 region has the DNA TGTGCCAGCCGTAAAGCCCCTTCACCCCTCCACTTT.

V usage is TRBV13 and J usage is TRBJ2-5, with 15 bases matching TRBD2. The V gene end was trimmed by 5 bases and the J gene end by 2 bases; junction bases not matched to a gene: 3. The germline CDR1 and CDR2 sequences are PRHDT and FYEKMQ (reference sequence). The length of the CDR3 is 16 residues. For the CDR3, the DNA is TGTGCCAGCAGCCTTGGACTAGCGGGGGGGCAAGAGACCCAGTACTTC. This sequence encodes CASSLGLAGGQETQYF.

The chain is built from TRBV7-3 and TRBJ1-1, with 7 bases identical to TRBD1. This CDR3 contains 15 residues. The trim removed 5 bases at V and 0 bases at J, leaving 6 bases unmatched. Germline assignment: CDR1 SGHTA and CDR2 FQGTGA. The CDR3 spells CASSPEGALNTEAFF. The DNA of the CDR3 is TGTGCCAGCAGCCCCGAGGGGGCTCTGAACACTGAAGCTTTCTTT.

This clone has only one observation. The V gene is TRBV7-2, the J gene TRBJ2-7; TRBD1 matches 8 bases. The CDR3 runs 15 residues. Germline-derived CDR1 and CDR2 are SGHTA and FQGNSA. V lost 3 bases, J lost 3 bases, and 7 bases stayed unmatched. The CDR3 DNA follows: TGTGCCAGCAGCTTTAGACAGGGGCCCTTCTACGAGCAGTACTTC. It specifies CASSFRQGPFYEQYF.